These 20 T cell receptor beta chains share one sample of origin, sequenced in a study of T-cell memory formation after mild COVID-19. Each CDR3 protein gets one entry after TCRdb re-called the 5' RACE reads with MiXCR. The sample contains some 340,000 distinct CDR3 sequences, over 10% of which appear only once. The source material was PBMCs or a T cell subset sorted from them (not recorded which). The receptors originated from a man between 18 and 35 years old who had mild COVID-19 (a few samples of this study predate the infection). Cell type and time point are not known.

This sequence joins TRBV30 and TRBJ1-1; D is possibly TRBD1 (5 bases). Germline V lookup: CDR1 GTSNPN, CDR2 SVGIG (reference sequence). Trimming removed 5 bases from V and 4 bases from J, with 11 bases in between. CDR3 size: 12 residues. This chain's CDR3 is CAWDRGGTEAFF. The CDR3 DNA sequence: TGTGCCTGGGACCGCGGGGGCACTGAAGCTTTCTTT.

The rearrangement links TRBV29-1 to TRBJ2-5; D gene ambiguous. CDR3 length equals 11 residues. The germline CDR1 and CDR2 sequences are SQVTM and ANQGSEA. The V end was cut by 1 base, the J end by 5 bases, with 5 bases between. CDR3 sequence reads: CSVEGSETQYF. The CDR3 nucleotides are TGCAGCGTTGAAGGGTCGGAGACCCAGTACTTC.

This chain links TRBV7-9 with TRBJ2-7; D remains ambiguous. The germline V and J ends were trimmed by 7 bases and 4 bases, with 17 bases remaining between them. CDR3 length: 14 residues. Germline V CDR1 and CDR2: SEHNR, FQNEAQ (reference sequence). CDR3 residues: CASTKNNPPYEQYF. CDR3 DNA: TGTGCCAGCACCAAGAACAATCCCCCGTACGAGCAGTACTTC.

This clonotype was seen a few times. The genes are TRBV7-9 and TRBJ1-6; no reliable D call. V lost 6 bases and J 8 bases, leaving 17 bases between the germline ends. The CDR3 has 15 residues. Per the germline V gene, CDR1 is SEHNR and CDR2 is FQNEAQ (reference sequence). In DNA, the CDR3 is TGTGCCAGCAGGCCCAGTGGGGTCGGAGATTCACCCCTCCACTTT. Translation: CASRPSGVGDSPLHF.

This clonotype was observed many times. The chain uses TRBV5-1 and TRBJ1-4; 7 bases map to TRBD1. Germline V lookup: CDR1 SGHRS, CDR2 YFSETQ. Trimming took 4 bases from V and 8 from J; bases not matched to a gene: 11. The CDR3 is 15 residues long. Here the CDR3 reads CASSPLTGIEEKLFF. The CDR3 nucleotides are TGCGCCAGCAGCCCGCTGACAGGGATTGAGGAAAAACTGTTTTTT.

Only a few counts were recorded for this clonotype. The chain employs TRBV28 and TRBJ2-5; TRBD2 matches 10 bases. V gave up 5 bases and J gave up 5 bases; unmatched junction bases: 8. The CDR3 is 15 amino acids. Germline V lookup: CDR1 MDHEN, CDR2 SYDVKM. The CDR3 bases are TGTGCCAGCAGTCGGAGCGGGGGGGCGAGGGAGACCCAGTACTTC. It is translated as CASSRSGGARETQYF.

In its sample, this clonotype was seen many times. The chain combines TRBV14 with TRBJ2-1, with D tentatively TRBD1 (6 bases). The germline V gene encodes CDR1 SGHDN and CDR2 FVKESK. Trimming took off 3 bases at V and 10 bases at J, with 13 bases between the two ends. The length of the CDR3 is 13 residues. CDR3 region: CASSHDDRREQFF. For the CDR3, the DNA is TGTGCCAGCAGCCACGACGACAGGCGGGAGCAGTTCTTC.

The J gene is TRBJ1-5, the V gene TRBV21-1; the table's D call of TRBD1 was not tested on the DNA. TRBV21-1 is annotated as a pseudogene. The CDR3 sequence is 15 residues long. The CDR3 sequence is CASSKGDRKNQPQHF. The CDR3 DNA sequence: TGTGCCAGCAGCAAGGGGGACAGAAAAAATCAGCCCCAGCATTTT.

This clonotype has a handful of counts. The chain carries TRBV6-1 and TRBJ1-6, with 12 bases matching TRBD1. This CDR3 has 17 amino acids. CDR1 and CDR2 from the germline V gene are MNHNS and SASEGT. Germline trimming cut 4 bases from V and 1 base from J; bases unmatched to any gene: 2. CDR3 region: CASSVGQGASYNSPLHF. CDR3 coding DNA: TGTGCCAGCAGTGTGGGACAGGGGGCATCCTATAATTCACCCCTCCACTTT.

This clonotype was observed a handful of times. This sequence joins TRBV6-5 and TRBJ1-2; D call uncertain. The CDR3 spans 13 residues. With 0 bases removed from V and 4 bases from J, the gap between germline ends came to 6 bases. The germline V gene has CDR1 MNHEY and CDR2 SVGAGI. The CDR3 here is CASSYSLAYGYTF. The CDR3 DNA reads as TGTGCCAGCAGTTACTCGCTGGCCTATGGCTACACCTTC.

This clonotype was observed a handful of times. V usage is TRBV5-1 and J usage is TRBJ2-7, with D possibly being TRBD1 (6 bases). V dropped 2 bases and J dropped 6 bases, with 12 bases sitting between them. The CDR3 has 13 amino acids. Germline CDR1 reads SGHRS; CDR2 reads YFSETQ. CDR3 nucleotides: TGCGCCAGCAGCTTACAGGGTCCCGGCGAGCAGTACGTC. It is translated as CASSLQGPGEQYV.

The chain combines TRBV4-1 with TRBJ1-5; unclear D gene. Germline loops: CDR1 MGHRA, CDR2 YSYEKL. There are 17 residues in the CDR3. Trimming left V 0 bases short and J 0 bases short, with 12 bases between. The CDR3 sequence is CASSQDQRADSNQPQHF. CDR3 DNA sequence: TGCGCCAGCAGCCAAGATCAGAGGGCAGATAGCAATCAGCCCCAGCATTTT.

This clonotype was counted between two and nine times. The chain joins TRBV7-2 to TRBJ2-3; D is uncertain. CDR1 and CDR2 from the germline V gene are SGHTA and FQGNSA. The CDR3 sequence is 14 residues long. Trimming removed 0 bases from V and 6 bases from J, with 10 bases in between. The CDR3 bases are TGTGCCAGCAGCTTAGCGGACCAATTCGATACGCAGTATTTT. Encoded protein: CASSLADQFDTQYF.

The sample holds a few counts of this clonotype. The chain links TRBV19 to TRBJ2-1, with TRBD1 matching 10 bases. Trimming took 3 bases from V and 3 from J; bases not matched to a gene: 2. The CDR3 has 15 residues. The germline V gene has CDR1 LNHDA and CDR2 SQIVND (reference sequence). This chain's CDR3 is CASSMTGGNYNEQFF. Here the CDR3 DNA reads TGTGCCAGTAGTATGACAGGGGGCAACTACAATGAGCAGTTCTTC.

V gene TRBV20-1 combines with J gene TRBJ1-2; D ambiguous. CDR1 DFQATT and CDR2 SNEGSKA come from the germline V gene (reference sequence). This CDR3 has 14 amino acids. Trimming removed 0 bases from V and 10 bases from J, with 18 bases in between. The CDR3 here is CSARDPKGPLDYTF. CDR3 DNA: TGCAGTGCTAGAGATCCGAAGGGTCCCCTGGACTACACCTTC.

The chain combines TRBV30 with TRBJ2-1; TRBD2 agrees at 12 bases. From germline, CDR1 is GTSNPN and CDR2 SVGIG (reference sequence). With V trimmed by 0 bases and J by 7 bases, 4 bases remained unmatched. The length of the CDR3 is 15 residues. CDR3 amino acids: CAWSVGLAGINEQFF. CDR3 DNA sequence: TGTGCCTGGAGTGTTGGACTAGCGGGGATAAATGAGCAGTTCTTC.

This clonotype appeared many times. V gene TRBV7-2 combines with J gene TRBJ2-1, with 7 nucleotides matching TRBD2. The CDR3 sequence is 12 residues long. Germline V lookup: CDR1 SGHTA, CDR2 FQGNSA. V lost 2 bases to trimming and J lost 12 bases; unmatched junction nucleotides: 4. CDR3 residues: CASSLSGERQFF. The CDR3 coding sequence is TGTGCCAGCAGCTTAAGCGGGGAACGGCAGTTCTTC.

The CDR3 region is CSAREGNTGELFF. In DNA, the CDR3 is TGCAGTGCTAGAGAGGGCAACACCGGGGAGCTGTTTTTT. The rearrangement uses TRBV20-1 and TRBJ2-2, with unresolved D. This CDR3 has 13 residues. The V gene's germline CDR1 is DFQATT and CDR2 SNEGSKA (reference sequence). V lost 0 bases to trimming and J lost 2 bases, with 4 bases between them.

Only a few counts were recorded for this clonotype. The chain carries TRBV29-1 and TRBJ2-7; TRBD1 or TRBD2 may be the D gene (5 bases each). Trimming shortened V by 4 bases and J by 4 bases, and 14 bases separated the two germline ends. Germline CDR1 is SQVTM and CDR2 is ANQGSEA. CDR3 length equals 13 residues. The CDR3 reads CSVGGTVGYEQYF. For the CDR3, the DNA is TGCAGCGTTGGGGGGACCGTAGGATACGAGCAGTACTTC.

The chain uses TRBV6-4 and TRBJ2-7; 9 nucleotides align to TRBD1. CDR3 length: 13 residues. Germline lookup yields CDR1 MRHNA and CDR2 SNTAGT. V shed 9 bases and J 3 bases; nucleotides not matched to a gene: 6. CDR3 residues: CARGTGPRYEQYV. The CDR3 bases are TGTGCCAGGGGGACAGGGCCCCGCTACGAGCAGTACGTC.